The present entry profiles one T cell receptor (beta chain) with its context. Its target is unknown. Use of 60 Vbeta and 13 Jbeta primers characterized the PCR. This table comes from immunoSEQ multiplex PCR, and its TCRdb copy is limited to in-frame clones, with some not included. The sample carries about 59,000 clones, 75% to 90% recorded once. This sample was taken from a study of cytomegalovirus exposure and HLA in healthy donors. Study-level points and caveats: Later work found that TCR association rates differed between HLA loci; DRB1 had the most and HLA-C the fewest. The authors later found most CMV-associated TCR beta chains appeared HLA-restricted. It was reportedly the case that the classifier diagnosed cytomegalovirus status with high specificity and sensitivity.

The donors were healthy bone marrow donors. From germline, CDR1 is LGHNA and CDR2 YNFKEQ. The CDR3 covers 17 residues. Unmatched junction bases numbered 5, after V lost 0 bases and J lost 2 bases. The sequence came from a woman aged 40 to 50 in good health and CMV-seronegative. This chain links TRBV4-2 with TRBJ2-7; 12 positions match TRBD2. The sample consisted of PBMCs. Here the CDR3 DNA reads TGTGCCAGCAGCCAAGAGGGGCGACTAGCGGGAGCCTACGAGCAGTACTTC. Amino acid sequence: CASSQEGRLAGAYEQYF.